These 24 T cell receptor beta chains were all obtained from the same sample, sequenced in a study of T cell responses to AZD1222 COVID-19 vaccine. Repertoires were generated with immunoSEQ multiplex PCR, while TCRdb's copy carries only in-frame clones and drops some. The repertoire holds some 160,000 clones, with roughly 91% as singletons. Sequenced here: peripheral blood, sampled 28 days after the second AZD1222 dose. The receptors derive from an adult who received the AZD1222 COVID-19 vaccine.

V and J are TRBV4-1 and TRBJ1-2; D unclear. V shed 0 bases and J shed 0 bases, with 8 bases lying between them. Per germline, CDR1 MGHRA and CDR2 YSYEKL. The CDR3 length is 15 residues. Here the CDR3 reads CASSQDFATNYGYTF. CDR3 nucleotides: TGCGCCAGCAGCCAAGATTTTGCTACTAACTATGGCTACACCTTC.

The chain joins TRBV19 to TRBJ2-3; 8 positions match TRBD2. Germline V gene data show CDR1 as LNHDA and CDR2 as SQIVND (reference sequence). V lost 6 bases to trimming and J lost 6 bases; unmatched junction nucleotides: 26. This CDR3 has 20 amino acids. The CDR3 nucleotides are TGTGCCAGTAGCCTTGGAGATCGGGAGGGCCTTTTAAGTGGCAGGGATACGCAGTATTTT. Translated, it gives CASSLGDREGLLSGRDTQYF.

The J gene is TRBJ2-7, the V gene TRBV5-4; 7 nucleotides match TRBD1. CDR1 SGHNT and CDR2 YYREEE come from the germline V gene (reference sequence). J gave up 3 bases and V 0 bases, and 3 bases lay outside the gene matches. CDR3 length: 14 residues. The CDR3 bases are TGTGCCAGCAGCTTGGGGACAGGCTTCTACGAGCAGTACTTC. Translating it yields CASSLGTGFYEQYF.

This chain links TRBV29-1 with TRBJ2-7; D may match TRBD1 or TRBD2 (5 bases each). CDR1 and CDR2 (germline): SQVTM, ANQGSEA. The CDR3 is 12 amino acids. V gave up 4 bases and J gave up 3 bases, with 10 bases separating them. CDR3 DNA: TGCAGCGTTGTTGGGGGAAACTACGAGCAGTACTTC. Amino acids: CSVVGGNYEQYF.

The chain links TRBV7-3 to TRBJ1-1, with D uncertain. Trimming took 5 bases from V and 4 from J, leaving 11 bases between them. This CDR3 comprises 13 residues. CDR1 is SGHTA and CDR2 is FQGTGA in the germline V gene. This CDR3 is CASSGGSGTEAFF. CDR3 DNA: TGTGCCAGCAGCGGTGGGTCTGGCACTGAAGCTTTCTTT.

CDR3 amino acids: CASSQTGDSPLHF. Here the CDR3 DNA reads TGTGCCAGCAGCCAGACGGGGGATTCACCCCTCCACTTT. This chain links TRBV5-5 with TRBJ1-6; a weak D match, TRBD1 (5 bases). The CDR3 is made up of 13 amino acids. Trimming left V 4 bases short and J 8 bases short, with 10 bases between. Germline assignment: CDR1 SGHKS and CDR2 YYEKEE (reference sequence).

The chain employs TRBV5-1 and TRBJ2-1, with no clear D. The CDR3 has 14 amino acids. CDR1 and CDR2 (germline): SGHRS, YFSETQ. With 2 bases removed from V and 8 bases from J, the gap between germline ends came to 14 bases. The CDR3 protein is CASSFAETRDEQFF. As DNA, the CDR3 is TGCGCCAGCAGCTTTGCGGAAACCCGCGATGAGCAGTTCTTC.

V gene TRBV5-4 combines with J gene TRBJ1-2, with 8 bases lining up with TRBD1. This CDR3 has 16 amino acids. V trimming: 4 bases; J trimming: 2 bases; junction bases outside the gene matches: 10. Germline values: CDR1 SGHNT, CDR2 YYREEE (reference sequence). This CDR3 is CASSARGREINYGYTF. CDR3 bases: TGTGCCAGCAGCGCCAGGGGGCGCGAGATAAACTATGGCTACACCTTC.

The genes are TRBV5-1 and TRBJ1-3, with D perhaps TRBD1 (6 bases). This CDR3 contains 15 residues. Trimming shortened V by 5 bases and J by 3 bases, and 15 bases separated the two germline ends. CDR1 and CDR2 (germline): SGHRS, YFSETQ. CDR3 bases: TGCGCCAGCAGACGGGGACAAACGGGTGGAAACACCATATATTTT. Protein product: CASRRGQTGGNTIYF.

The rearrangement joins TRBV7-9 to TRBJ1-1, with D possibly matching TRBD1 (5 bases). The V and J ends lost 0 bases and 4 bases respectively, with 9 bases between them. This CDR3 is built from 14 residues. Per the germline V gene, CDR1 is SEHNR and CDR2 is FQNEAQ (reference sequence). The DNA for the CDR3 is TGTGCCAGCAGCTTAGCAGGGGTACGCACTGAAGCTTTCTTT. Translation: CASSLAGVRTEAFF.

V usage is TRBV5-1 and J usage is TRBJ2-2; D may be TRBD2 (5 bases). In germline, CDR1 is SGHRS, CDR2 YFSETQ. Trimming cost V 6 bases and J 3 bases, with 15 bases left between them. There are 15 residues in the CDR3. In DNA form, the CDR3 reads TGCGCCAGCACCCTCGGGAATTCCGACACCGGGGAGCTGTTTTTT. Translation: CASTLGNSDTGELFF.

CDR3 nucleotide sequence: TGTGCCAGCAGGACAGGGTTATATCAGCCCCAGCATTTT. It yields the protein CASRTGLYQPQHF. The chain joins TRBV6-5 to TRBJ1-5; 7 nucleotides agree with TRBD1. Looked up from germline, CDR1 is MNHEY and CDR2 is SVGAGI. V was clipped by 6 bases and J by 5 bases; unmatched bases: 4. There are 13 residues in the CDR3.

This clone was observed once. J is TRBJ2-7 and V is TRBV2; D gene uncertain. Trimming left V 2 bases short and J 8 bases short, with 7 bases between. The CDR3 loop spans 11 amino acids. CDR1 is SNHLY and CDR2 is FYNNEI in the germline V gene. The DNA for the CDR3 is TGTGCCAGCAGTGAAAACACCCAGCAGTACTTC. This sequence encodes CASSENTQQYF.

V usage is TRBV14 and J usage is TRBJ1-1; 7 positions match TRBD1. The junction had 6 bases not matched to a gene; V was cut back by 4 bases and J by 1 base. CDR3 length: 15 amino acids. CDR1 is SGHDN, CDR2 FVKESK, per germline. The CDR3, as DNA: TGTGCCAGCAGCCGCGCAGACAGGGAGAACACTGAAGCTTTCTTT. Residues: CASSRADRENTEAFF.

The chain recombines TRBV12-3 or TRBV12-4 with TRBJ2-1, with 7 bases matching TRBD2. The CDR3 extends over 13 amino acids. V gave up 6 bases and J gave up 9 bases; unmatched junction bases: 8. The CDR3 bases are TGTGCCAGCAGCCTTGCGGGCGGGGGTGAGCAGTTCTTC. This encodes CASSLAGGGEQFF.

This CDR3 reads CASSSLAADSYEQYF. In DNA form, the CDR3 reads TGTGCCAGCAGCTCCCTAGCGGCCGACTCCTACGAGCAGTACTTC. The chain carries TRBV11-3 and TRBJ2-7; 7 bases align to TRBD2. CDR3 length equals 15 residues. V was pared by 4 bases and J by 0 bases, with 6 bases of the junction left unmatched. Germline CDR1 SGHNT, CDR2 YENEEA.

This chain joins TRBV27 and TRBJ1-1; TRBD1 might be the D (5 bases). Germline loops: CDR1 MNHEY, CDR2 SMNVEV (reference sequence). This CDR3 has 13 residues. The V and J ends lost 6 bases and 8 bases respectively, with 16 bases between them. CDR3 bases: TGTGCCAGCAGGGTACAGAATGGGGCGGAAGCTTTCTTT. Translating gives CASRVQNGAEAFF.

The chain recombines TRBV6-4 with TRBJ1-3, with 7 bases identical to TRBD1. Germline CDR1 and CDR2: MRHNA and SNTAGT. The CDR3 runs to 16 residues. After removal of 4 bases from V and 0 bases from J, the junction contained 6 bases not matched to a gene. The CDR3 here is CASSGDRPSSGNTIYF. In DNA, the CDR3 is TGTGCCAGCAGTGGGGACAGACCATCCTCTGGAAACACCATATATTTT.

This clone was detected once. The chain recombines TRBV9 with TRBJ2-7; tentatively, D is TRBD1 (6 bases). The V gene lost 4 bases and the J gene lost 4 bases, with 15 bases spanning the gap. The CDR3 is made up of 14 amino acids. Germline V gene sequence: CDR1 SGDLS, CDR2 YYNGEE. CDR3 loop: CASSIDRFWYEQYF. CDR3 in DNA: TGTGCCAGCAGCATCGACAGGTTTTGGTACGAGCAGTACTTC.

V usage is TRBV14 and J usage is TRBJ2-3; TRBD2 matches 12 bases. The CDR3 has 18 residues. From germline, CDR1 is SGHDN and CDR2 FVKESK. The ends lost 1 base at V and 2 bases at J; junction bases unmatched: 7. CDR3 in DNA: TGTGCCAGCAGCCAAGCCTTTACTAGCGGGGGGTCCACAGATACGCAGTATTTT. It codes for CASSQAFTSGGSTDTQYF.

There are a few counts of this clone. The rearrangement links TRBV19 to TRBJ2-7; TRBD2 might be the D (6 bases). CDR3 length: 15 residues. V was shortened by 0 bases and J by 3 bases, with 12 bases between the two germline ends. CDR1 is LNHDA and CDR2 is SQIVND in the germline V gene (reference sequence). CDR3: CASSIDLGRNYEQYF. The CDR3 region has the DNA TGTGCCAGTAGTATAGATCTTGGGAGGAACTACGAGCAGTACTTC.

This clone was counted once. This rearrangement joins TRBV7-8 to TRBJ1-1; D is undetermined. This CDR3 region has 16 residues. V was shortened by 5 bases and J by 2 bases, with 18 bases between the two germline ends. The germline V gene has CDR1 SGHVS and CDR2 FQNEAQ. CDR3 protein: CASSRTRDLTNTEAFF. The CDR3 DNA is TGTGCCAGCAGCCGGACTAGGGATCTAACTAACACTGAAGCTTTCTTT.

The chain couples TRBV2 to TRBJ2-7; 11 nucleotides align to TRBD1. V dropped 5 bases and J dropped 2; count of bases not matched to a gene: 5. CDR1 and CDR2 (germline): SNHLY, FYNNEI. The CDR3 loop spans 15 amino acids. The CDR3 loop reads CASSLGGQGAYEQYF. CDR3 coding DNA: TGTGCCAGCAGTTTGGGGGGACAGGGGGCCTACGAGCAGTACTTC.

The chain employs TRBV7-8 and TRBJ2-1; D gene uncertain. Germline lookup yields CDR1 SGHVS and CDR2 FQNEAQ. V lost 6 bases, J lost 8 bases, and 23 bases lay in between. CDR3 length: 16 residues. CDR3 bases: TGTGCCAGCAGAATTTCGACCGCCATGGGATTCGATGAGCAGTTCTTC. Amino acid sequence: CASRISTAMGFDEQFF.